The 27 T cell receptor beta chains below all came from one sample that was sequenced in a study of blood T cell repertoires in COVID-19 (dated by TCRdb to 2020 to 2021). The library came from the immunoSEQ multiplex PCR assay. TCRdb obtained this table from immuneACCESS and retained in-frame rearrangements with V and J assigned. These tables miss some clones; where compared with another copy, unresolved V genes account for less than half of the shortfall, and the remainder is unexplained. Within this sample are 100,000 to 110,000 clones, with 80% of them counted one time only. The top ten clonotypes cover about 12% of the sample. Sequenced material: peripheral blood. These receptor sequences come from a woman in her sixties or seventies with acute or convalescent COVID-19.

This chain joins TRBV14 and TRBJ1-4, with a tentative D call TRBD1 (6 bases). CDR1 is SGHDN, CDR2 FVKESK, per germline. CDR3 length equals 11 residues. Trimming left V 10 bases short and J 10 bases short, with 13 bases between. CDR3 DNA sequence: TGTGCCACCTCCCTAGGGGGAAAACTGTTTTTT. Encoded protein: CATSLGGKLFF.

This chain uses TRBV7-8 with TRBJ1-4; 8 bases map to TRBD1. With V trimmed by 4 bases and J by 4 bases, 8 bases remained unmatched. CDR1 and CDR2 from the germline V gene are SGHVS and FQNEAQ. The CDR3 extends over 16 amino acids. DNA for the CDR3: TGTGCCAGCAGCTCAGGGGCGACAGGGGTTAATGAAAAACTGTTTTTT. The encoded protein is CASSSGATGVNEKLFF.

In its sample, this clone was seen once. The chain joins TRBV5-4 to TRBJ1-1; a weak D match, TRBD1 (5 bases). The length of the CDR3 is 12 residues. Germline CDR1 and CDR2: SGHNT and YYREEE (reference sequence). Between the trimmed V and J ends, which lost 5 bases and 2 bases, there was a span of 7 bases. The CDR3 bases are TGTGCCAGCAGACAGGAAAACACTGAAGCTTTCTTT. It specifies CASRQENTEAFF.

The chain joins TRBV27 to TRBJ2-5; D is possibly TRBD1 (6 bases). This CDR3 region has 16 residues. Germline CDR1 and CDR2: MNHEY and SMNVEV (reference sequence). The ends were cut back, 5 bases at V and 0 bases at J, with 16 bases in the middle. The CDR3 region is CASSLNPTGYQETQYF. CDR3 bases: TGTGCCAGCAGTCTAAACCCCACAGGGTACCAAGAGACCCAGTACTTC.

The rearrangement uses TRBV5-4 and TRBJ2-1, with 14 positions matching TRBD2. J lost 7 bases, V lost 4 bases, and 4 bases had no gene match. This CDR3 is 15 amino acids long. CDR1 and CDR2 from the germline V gene are SGHNT and YYREEE (reference sequence). The CDR3 DNA follows: TGTGCCAGCAGCCCAGGACTAGCGGGAGGAAATGAGCAGTTCTTC. This sequence encodes CASSPGLAGGNEQFF.

V gene TRBV10-1 combines with J gene TRBJ1-6, with D perhaps TRBD1 (5 bases). Germline V gene sequence: CDR1 WNHNN, CDR2 SYGVQD (reference sequence). CDR3 length: 17 amino acids. Trimming removed 0 bases at V and 9 bases at J, with 18 bases between. CDR3 coding DNA: TGCGCCAGCAGTGAGTCAAGGGAAGGGGTTGGTAGTTCACCCCTCCACTTT. Protein sequence: CASSESREGVGSSPLHF.

V is TRBV30 and J is TRBJ2-3; D uncertain. This CDR3 region has 13 residues. The V gene lost 0 bases and the J gene lost 4 bases, with 8 bases spanning the gap. Germline assignment: CDR1 GTSNPN and CDR2 SVGIG (reference sequence). In nucleotides, the CDR3 is TGTGCCTGGAGTGTTAACAGAGCAGATACGCAGTATTTT. Amino acid sequence: CAWSVNRADTQYF. The whole variable domain, filled in from reference TRBV30 and TRBJ2-3, reads SQTIHQWPATLVQPVGSPLSLECTVEGTSNPNLYWYRQAAGRGLQLLFYSVGIGQISSEVPQNLSASRPQDRQFILSSKKLLLSDSGFYLCAWSVNRADTQYFGPGTRLTVL.

V gene TRBV7-3 combines with J gene TRBJ2-5; a weak D match, TRBD1 (5 bases). CDR1 is SGHTA, CDR2 FQGTGA, per germline. The V end was cut by 5 bases, the J end by 4 bases, with 11 bases between. There are 13 residues in the CDR3. CDR3 sequence (DNA): TGTGCCAGCAGCCCGGCCAGGGCAGAGACCCAGTACTTC. Translation gives CASSPARAETQYF.

V usage is TRBV2 and J usage is TRBJ1-1, with 7 nucleotides matching TRBD1. CDR3 length equals 12 residues. Looked up from germline, CDR1 is SNHLY and CDR2 is FYNNEI. V gave up 8 bases and J gave up 6 bases; unmatched junction bases: 6. CDR3 region: CASARGVSEAFF. In DNA form, the CDR3 reads TGTGCCAGCGCCAGGGGGGTCTCTGAAGCTTTCTTT.

This sequence joins TRBV9 and TRBJ2-7; D might be TRBD1 (6 bases). This CDR3 is built from 15 residues. V shed 0 bases and J shed 5 bases, with 15 bases lying between them. Germline CDR1 SGDLS, CDR2 YYNGEE. CDR3 amino acids: CASSVGPGPGDEQYV. In DNA form, the CDR3 reads TGTGCCAGCAGCGTAGGTCCGGGACCAGGGGACGAGCAGTACGTC.

This clone was seen more than once but under ten times. This chain links TRBV5-1 with TRBJ1-1; D possibly corresponds to TRBD1 (6 bases). This CDR3 region has 13 residues. V was trimmed by 5 bases and J by 1 base, leaving 9 bases between them. Per germline, CDR1 SGHRS and CDR2 YFSETQ. CDR3: CASRKQGNTEAFF. The CDR3 nucleotides are TGCGCCAGCAGAAAACAGGGGAACACTGAAGCTTTCTTT.

This clone showed up just a few times. This chain links TRBV5-1 with TRBJ1-2; TRBD1 aligns across 8 bases. The germline gives CDR1 SGHRS, CDR2 YFSETQ. The CDR3 length is 13 residues. Trimming at V came to 5 bases and at J to 8 bases, leaving 8 bases not matched to a gene. CDR3 bases: TGCGCCAGCAGTCGGACAGGGAGTGAGGGCTACACCTTC. Translated, it gives CASSRTGSEGYTF. The complete variable domain, with remaining parts taken from reference TRBV5-1 and TRBJ1-2, reads KAGVTQTPRYLIKTRGQQVTLSCSPISGHRSVSWYQQTPGQGLQFLFEYFSETQRNKGNFPGRFSGRQFSNSRSEMNVSTLELGDSALYLCASSRTGSEGYTFGSGTRLTVV.

This chain uses TRBV7-2 with TRBJ2-5, with 11 bases that match TRBD2. The CDR3 length is 16 residues. Trimming took 5 bases from V and 5 from J; bases not matched to a gene: 10. Germline-derived CDR1 and CDR2 are SGHTA and FQGNSA. The CDR3 DNA sequence: TGTGCCAGCAGCCCCCATAGCGGGGGGGCGGGGGAGACCCAGTACTTC. This codes for CASSPHSGGAGETQYF.

This clone has just a few counts. The genes are TRBV7-9 and TRBJ2-2, with 9 positions matching TRBD1. CDR3 length: 13 amino acids. CDR1 is SEHNR, CDR2 FQNEAQ, per germline (reference sequence). V lost 5 bases, J lost 8 bases, and 3 bases stayed unmatched. The CDR3 sequence: CASSRTGDGELFF. The CDR3 region has the DNA TGTGCCAGCAGCAGGACAGGGGATGGGGAGCTGTTTTTT.

This clone appeared a few times. CDR3 sequence reads: CANLGSSGNTIYF. CDR3 nucleotide sequence: TGTGCCAACCTCGGGAGCTCTGGAAACACCATATATTTT. The chain combines TRBV2 with TRBJ1-3; no reliable D call. Trimming shortened V by 10 bases and J by 0 bases, and 10 bases separated the two germline ends. This CDR3 is 13 amino acids long. The germline V gene has CDR1 SNHLY and CDR2 FYNNEI.

The chain combines TRBV2 with TRBJ2-1, with D tentatively TRBD2 (5 bases). Trimming removed 5 bases at V and 0 bases at J, with 14 bases between. The CDR3 is made up of 16 amino acids. Germline V gene data show CDR1 as SNHLY and CDR2 as FYNNEI. The chain's CDR3 is CASSWSGSSSYNEQFF. CDR3 nucleotide sequence: TGTGCCAGCAGTTGGAGCGGTTCGAGCTCCTACAATGAGCAGTTCTTC.

This clone appeared a single time. This chain uses TRBV3-1 (or the pseudogene TRBV3-2) with TRBJ1-4, with a tentative D call TRBD1 (6 bases). CDR1 is LGHDT, CDR2 YNNKEL, per germline (reference sequence). This CDR3 contains 15 residues. V was pared by 1 base and J by 7 bases, with 13 bases between. The CDR3 bases are TGTGCCAGCAGCCAAGGAGCGCGGACAGTTGAAAAACTGTTTTTT. This translates into CASSQGARTVEKLFF.

This clone is a singleton in its sample. V and J are TRBV5-1 and TRBJ2-5; weak D call: TRBD2 (6 bases). The CDR3 has 13 residues. Germline V lookup: CDR1 SGHRS, CDR2 YFSETQ. Trimming left V 4 bases short and J 5 bases short, with 12 bases between. CDR3 in amino acids: CASSGEAGETQYF. DNA for the CDR3: TGCGCCAGCAGCGGGGAAGCGGGTGAGACCCAGTACTTC. Using reference TRBV5-1 and TRBJ2-5 for the parts outside the CDR3, the full variable domain is KAGVTQTPRYLIKTRGQQVTLSCSPISGHRSVSWYQQTPGQGLQFLFEYFSETQRNKGNFPGRFSGRQFSNSRSEMNVSTLELGDSALYLCASSGEAGETQYFGPGTRLLVL.

The CDR3 region is CASSLSLSSYNEQFF. CDR3 coding DNA: TGTGCCAGCAGCTTAAGTTTGAGCTCCTACAATGAGCAGTTCTTC. V and J are TRBV7-3 and TRBJ2-1; D remains ambiguous. Germline V lookup: CDR1 SGHTA, CDR2 FQGTGA. V was cut by 1 base and J by 0 bases, with 7 bases left in between. This CDR3 is 15 amino acids long.

The gene calls are TRBV5-8 and TRBJ1-6; TRBD1 matches 9 bases. Per germline, CDR1 SGHTS and CDR2 YDEGEE. The J segment lost 7 bases and the V segment lost 3 bases, leaving 2 bases of the junction unmatched. CDR3 length: 14 residues. DNA of the CDR3: TGTGCCAGCAGCTGGACAGGGGTGAATTCACCCCTCCACTTT. This translates into CASSWTGVNSPLHF.

J is TRBJ2-1 and V is TRBV11-1, with D possibly TRBD1 on 6 matching bases. This CDR3 spans 14 amino acids. Germline V gives CDR1 SGHAT, CDR2 FQDESV (reference sequence). V gave up 6 bases and J gave up 8 bases, with 17 bases separating them. CDR3 DNA: TGTGCCAGCAGGTTTAAACAGGGCATTCATGAGCAGTTCTTC. Protein: CASRFKQGIHEQFF.

The chain uses TRBV5-1 and TRBJ2-4; the match to TRBD2 covers 8 bases. The CDR3 totals 18 residues. The germline V gene has CDR1 SGHRS and CDR2 YFSETQ. V shed 2 bases, J shed 1 base, and the junction held 11 bases outside the gene matches. CDR3 loop: CASSFDSGGTTAKNIQYF. The DNA for the CDR3 is TGCGCCAGCAGCTTCGATTCGGGGGGGACAACGGCCAAAAACATTCAGTACTTC.

The rearrangement uses TRBV5-8 and TRBJ1-5, with D hard to call. Trimming removed 1 base at V and 10 bases at J, with 15 bases between. The CDR3 extends over 14 amino acids. Germline loops: CDR1 SGHTS, CDR2 YDEGEE. The CDR3 region has the DNA TGTGCCAGCAGCTTGACGACCGGGTTATTCCCCCAGCATTTT. Amino acid sequence: CASSLTTGLFPQHF.

There are a few counts of this clone. The J gene is TRBJ2-2, the V gene TRBV11-3; D may be TRBD1 (6 bases). The V and J ends lost 5 bases and 4 bases respectively, with 17 bases between them. The CDR3 is 16 amino acids. CDR1 is SGHNT and CDR2 is YENEEA in the germline V gene. The CDR3: CASSPDSPRSTGELFF. In DNA, the CDR3 is TGTGCCAGCAGCCCGGACAGTCCGCGAAGCACCGGGGAGCTGTTTTTT.

The V gene is TRBV7-2, the J gene TRBJ1-1; 8 positions agree with TRBD1. J was trimmed by 7 bases and V by 5 bases; bases with no gene match: 12. Germline V gene lookup returns CDR1 SGHTA and CDR2 FQGNSA. The CDR3 has 15 amino acids. CDR3 sequence: CASSQRSGGAGEAFF. The CDR3 bases are TGTGCCAGCAGCCAGAGGTCAGGGGGCGCGGGTGAAGCTTTCTTT. The entire variable domain, with the rest obtained from reference TRBV7-2 and TRBJ1-1, is as follows: GAGVSQSPSNKVTEKGKDVELRCDPISGHTALYWYRQSLGQGLEFLIYFQGNSAPDKSGLPSDRFSAERTGGSVSTLTIQRTQQEDSAVYLCASSQRSGGAGEAFFGQGTRLTVV.

V usage is TRBV19 and J usage is TRBJ1-5; 7 bases match TRBD1. The CDR3 is 18 amino acids. V trimming: 1 base; J trimming: 0 bases; junction bases outside the gene matches: 9. The V gene's germline CDR1 is LNHDA and CDR2 SQIVND (reference sequence). The CDR3 coding sequence is TGTGCCAGTAGTATAGGGGGGGACAGATTTGATAGCAATCAGCCCCAGCATTTT. Its translation: CASSIGGDRFDSNQPQHF.

This clone was seen just once. V gene TRBV19 combines with J gene TRBJ2-3; 9 bases agree with TRBD2. This CDR3 has 14 amino acids. Per germline, CDR1 LNHDA and CDR2 SQIVND (reference sequence). With 7 bases clipped from V and 6 bases from J, the junction kept 8 bases outside the gene matches. The CDR3 protein is CASISGGFGDTQYF. Written as DNA, the CDR3 is TGTGCCAGTATTAGCGGGGGATTCGGGGATACGCAGTATTTT.